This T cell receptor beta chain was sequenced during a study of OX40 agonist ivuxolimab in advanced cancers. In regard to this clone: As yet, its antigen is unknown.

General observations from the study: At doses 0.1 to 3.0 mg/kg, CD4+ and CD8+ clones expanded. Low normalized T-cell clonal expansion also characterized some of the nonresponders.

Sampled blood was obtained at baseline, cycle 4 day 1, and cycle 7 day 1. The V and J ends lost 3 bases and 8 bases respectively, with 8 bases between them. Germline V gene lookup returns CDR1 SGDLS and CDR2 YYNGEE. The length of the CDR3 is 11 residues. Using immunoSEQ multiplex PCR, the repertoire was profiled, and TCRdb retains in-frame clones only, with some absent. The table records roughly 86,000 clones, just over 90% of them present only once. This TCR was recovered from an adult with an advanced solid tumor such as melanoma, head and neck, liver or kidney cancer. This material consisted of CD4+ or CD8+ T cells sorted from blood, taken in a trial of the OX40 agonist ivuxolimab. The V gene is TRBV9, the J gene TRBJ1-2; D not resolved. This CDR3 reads CASSGEGGYTF. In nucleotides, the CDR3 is TGTGCCAGCAGCGGGGAAGGGGGCTACACCTTC.